The 27 T cell receptor beta chains reported below all come from one sample, sequenced in a study of type 1 regulatory T cells. TCRdb reanalysed the reads using MiXCR and keeps one entry per CDR3 protein. The sample lists 68,000 or so distinct CDR3 sequences, about 50% seen once, with roughly 2.1% in the top ten. Their target antigens are unknown. Sequencing was done on a sample of cultured non-Tr1 T cells, either the whole culture or a sorted T cell fraction (not recorded which). The receptors originated from a human donor in good health.

V is TRBV6-1 and J is TRBJ2-3, with 7 nucleotides matching TRBD2. The CDR3 length is 14 residues. V was clipped by 1 base and J by 8 bases; unmatched bases: 6. The germline V gene has CDR1 MNHNS and CDR2 SASEGT. DNA for the CDR3: TGTGCCAGCAGTGAAGGGGGGGGTACCTCTACGCAGTATTTT. As protein: CASSEGGGTSTQYF.

The chain has TRBV28 and TRBJ2-7, with 9 bases fitting TRBD1. With V trimmed by 4 bases and J by 3 bases, 7 bases remained unmatched. CDR1 is MDHEN and CDR2 is SYDVKM in the germline V gene. CDR3 length: 15 residues. The chain's CDR3 is CASSSYRDRVYEQYF. The CDR3 nucleotides are TGTGCCAGCAGTTCATACCGGGACAGGGTCTACGAGCAGTACTTC.

The rearrangement links TRBV5-1 to TRBJ2-1, with 8 nucleotides matching TRBD1. Germline loops: CDR1 SGHRS, CDR2 YFSETQ. CDR3 length equals 15 residues. J was trimmed by 8 bases and V by 0 bases; bases with no gene match: 7. CDR3 DNA sequence: TGCGCCAGCAGCTTGGGGACAGGGCCCTTGGATGAGCAGTTCTTC. Translation: CASSLGTGPLDEQFF. Full variable domain (missing parts from reference TRBV5-1 and TRBJ2-1): KAGVTQTPRYLIKTRGQQVTLSCSPISGHRSVSWYQQTPGQGLQFLFEYFSETQRNKGNFPGRFSGRQFSNSRSEMNVSTLELGDSALYLCASSLGTGPLDEQFFGPGTRLTVL.

This clonotype turned up a few times. The chain links TRBV4-3 to TRBJ2-5; perhaps TRBD2 as D (7 bases). The CDR3 contains 15 residues. The ends were cut back, 0 bases at V and 1 base at J, with 9 bases in the middle. Germline CDR1 reads LGHNA; CDR2 reads YSLEER. The CDR3 region is CASSQERGPQETQYF. The CDR3 region has the DNA TGCGCCAGCAGCCAAGAGCGGGGGCCCCAAGAGACCCAGTACTTC.

The rearrangement joins TRBV29-1 to TRBJ1-2; D uncertain. The CDR3 length is 11 residues. From germline, CDR1 is SQVTM and CDR2 ANQGSEA. The CDR3 region is CALANDYGYTF. CDR3 sequence (DNA): TGCGCCCTCGCGAATGACTATGGCTACACCTTC.

This clonotype was seen only a few times. The rearrangement links TRBV4-1 to TRBJ1-3, with D maybe TRBD1 (5 bases). The CDR3 runs 14 residues. CDR1 and CDR2 from the germline V gene are MGHRA and YSYEKL. V was pared by 6 bases and J by 5 bases, with 14 bases between. The CDR3 DNA reads as TGCGCCAGCAGTCACCAGGGACGGCGAAACACCATATATTTT. It encodes CASSHQGRRNTIYF.

V usage is TRBV20-1 and J usage is TRBJ2-1, with 8 bases lining up with TRBD1. From germline, CDR1 is DFQATT and CDR2 SNEGSKA (reference sequence). The ends lost 2 bases at V and 9 bases at J; junction bases unmatched: 18. This CDR3 region has 17 residues. CDR3 amino acids: CSARRPGTGATYSEQFF. For the CDR3, the DNA is TGCAGTGCTAGACGCCCCGGGACAGGCGCCACTTATAGTGAGCAGTTCTTC.

The chain carries TRBV10-3 and TRBJ1-1; D not certain. The CDR3 sequence is 14 residues long. CDR1 and CDR2 from the germline V gene are ENHRY and SYGVKD. Trimming cost V 1 base and J 3 bases, with 9 bases left between them. CDR3 loop: CAISEFTGDTEAFF. The DNA for the CDR3 is TGTGCCATCAGTGAGTTTACGGGAGACACTGAAGCTTTCTTT.

The chain recombines TRBV3-1 with TRBJ2-5; D tentatively reads TRBD1 or TRBD2 (5 bases each). CDR1 LGHDT and CDR2 YNNKEL come from the germline V gene (reference sequence). The CDR3 consists of 17 residues. V was cut by 2 bases and J by 4 bases, with 20 bases left in between. In DNA form, the CDR3 reads TGTGCCAGCAGCCAACGAATAGGAGGTTGGGGGTTAGAGACCCAGTACTTC. It translates to CASSQRIGGWGLETQYF.

The rearrangement joins TRBV4-3 to TRBJ2-7; 14 bases are shared with TRBD2. Germline trimming cut 0 bases from V and 6 bases from J; bases unmatched to any gene: 1. This CDR3 comprises 15 residues. Germline-derived CDR1 and CDR2 are LGHNA and YSLEER. The CDR3 loop is CASSQDGLAGGEQYF. The CDR3 nucleotides are TGCGCCAGCAGCCAAGATGGACTAGCGGGGGGCGAGCAGTACTTC.

The rearrangement links TRBV5-1 to TRBJ2-1, with TRBD2 matching over 13 bases. The germline V gene has CDR1 SGHRS and CDR2 YFSETQ. This CDR3 region has 15 residues. Germline trimming cut 3 bases from V and 5 bases from J; bases unmatched to any gene: 2. The CDR3 DNA reads as TGCGCCAGCAGCTCCGGACTAGCGGGGGACAATGAGCAGTTCTTC. Its protein is CASSSGLAGDNEQFF. Together with reference TRBV5-1 and TRBJ2-1, the CDR3 gives the full variable domain: KAGVTQTPRYLIKTRGQQVTLSCSPISGHRSVSWYQQTPGQGLQFLFEYFSETQRNKGNFPGRFSGRQFSNSRSEMNVSTLELGDSALYLCASSSGLAGDNEQFFGPGTRLTVL.

The rearrangement links TRBV5-1 to TRBJ1-5, with D perhaps TRBD1 (6 bases). V was cut by 7 bases and J by 2 bases, with 13 bases left in between. The CDR3 consists of 14 residues. The germline V gene has CDR1 SGHRS and CDR2 YFSETQ. The CDR3 sequence: CASAEQGGNQPQHF. The CDR3 DNA reads as TGCGCCAGCGCCGAACAGGGTGGCAATCAGCCCCAGCATTTT.

The chain recombines TRBV27 with TRBJ1-2; no firm D call. The CDR3 runs 15 residues. Germline CDR1 MNHEY, CDR2 SMNVEV (reference sequence). Deletions cut 5 bases from V and 4 bases from J, with 17 bases between. The CDR3 loop is CASSPPGPQTYGYTF. CDR3 in DNA: TGTGCCAGCAGTCCGCCAGGTCCTCAGACCTATGGCTACACCTTC.

V is TRBV4-1 and J is TRBJ1-1; TRBD1 agrees at 7 bases. Trimming removed 3 bases from V and 5 bases from J; junction bases left unmatched: 21. CDR1 and CDR2 from the germline V gene are MGHRA and YSYEKL. CDR3 length: 19 amino acids. The CDR3 spells CASSHEFTLKGAEGTEAFF. In DNA form, the CDR3 reads TGCGCCAGCAGCCACGAATTCACCCTGAAGGGGGCGGAGGGAACTGAAGCTTTCTTT.

The chain carries TRBV11-2 and TRBJ1-2; D is unclear. This CDR3 is built from 12 residues. Germline-derived CDR1 and CDR2 are SGHAT and FQNNGV. Trimming took 0 bases from V and 7 from J, leaving 6 bases between them. CDR3 protein: CASSLDNSGYTF. As DNA, the CDR3 is TGTGCCAGCAGCTTAGATAACAGTGGCTACACCTTC.

CDR3 DNA: TGTGCCAGCAGTTTGCGGGAGGGGGTAGGGACCCAGTACTTC. This translates into CASSLREGVGTQYF. The chain uses TRBV12-3 or TRBV12-4 and TRBJ2-5, with 9 bases aligning to TRBD2. The length of the CDR3 is 14 residues. V lost 3 bases and J lost 7; bases outside the gene matches: 6.

This clonotype appeared once. V gene TRBV19 combines with J gene TRBJ2-6; no reliable D call. The CDR3 loop spans 15 amino acids. The germline V gene encodes CDR1 LNHDA and CDR2 SQIVND (reference sequence). V shed 5 bases and J shed 0 bases, with 8 bases lying between them. The CDR3 DNA reads TGTGCCAGTAGTGTACCCGGCTCTGGGGCCAACGTCCTGACTTTC. Its protein is CASSVPGSGANVLTF.

Concerning this clonotype: A much larger clonotype is one base distant, so this may be a read error. This chain joins TRBV7-6 and TRBJ1-2; 7 nucleotides match TRBD1. The CDR3 is 15 amino acids. The J segment lost 7 bases and the V segment lost 2 bases, leaving 10 bases of the junction unmatched. From germline, CDR1 is SGHVS and CDR2 FNYEAQ. For the CDR3, the DNA is TGTGCCAGCAGCTTAAATCCGGGACAGAGGGTTGGCTACACCTTC. Translation gives CASSLNPGQRVGYTF.

The chain uses TRBV6-2 or TRBV6-3 and TRBJ2-5; D is ambiguous. The CDR3 sequence is 14 residues long. Germline CDR1 and CDR2: MNHEY and SVGEGT. Trimming pared 3 bases from V and 0 bases from J, leaving 8 bases between. CDR3 protein: CASSYMPDQETQYF. CDR3 nucleotide sequence: TGTGCCAGCAGTTATATGCCAGACCAAGAGACCCAGTACTTC.

This clonotype was observed many times. The CDR3 region is CASSPRGTGSDEQFF. The DNA of the CDR3 is TGTGCCAGCAGTCCCCGAGGGACAGGGTCGGATGAGCAGTTCTTC. The chain uses TRBV12-3 or TRBV12-4 and TRBJ2-1; 9 nucleotides line up with TRBD1. CDR3 length: 15 amino acids. Germline trimming cut 5 bases from V and 8 bases from J; bases unmatched to any gene: 10.

The chain is built from TRBV12-3 or TRBV12-4 and TRBJ2-4; D assignment may be TRBD1 or TRBD2 (6 bases each). V was shortened by 7 bases and J by 2 bases, with 12 bases between the two germline ends. CDR3 length equals 14 residues. This chain's CDR3 is CASTQGRSKNIQYF. The CDR3 DNA is TGTGCCAGCACCCAGGGGAGGTCCAAAAACATTCAGTACTTC.

The chain has TRBV12-3 or TRBV12-4 and TRBJ2-2; D possibly corresponds to TRBD2 (7 bases). This CDR3 contains 15 residues. Trimming took 1 base from V and 7 from J, leaving 13 bases between them. The DNA of the CDR3 is TGTGCCAGCAGTTTAGTAACGGGGGGCGGCGGGGAGCTGTTTTTT. Amino acid sequence: CASSLVTGGGGELFF.

The genes are TRBV10-3 and TRBJ2-3, with 8 bases that match TRBD2. The CDR3 loop spans 16 amino acids. Germline lookup yields CDR1 ENHRY and CDR2 SYGVKD. With 3 bases clipped from V and 2 bases from J, the junction kept 7 bases outside the gene matches. CDR3 loop: CAISEGGGGFTDTQYF. In DNA, the CDR3 is TGTGCCATCAGTGAAGGAGGCGGGGGGTTCACAGATACGCAGTATTTT.

Regarding this clonotype: Relative to the germline gene, one junction end is altered; a read error may explain this. The chain has TRBV30 and TRBJ1-2; TRBD1 matches 7 bases. The CDR3 totals 15 residues. CDR1 is GTSNPN, CDR2 SVGIG, per germline (reference sequence). The CDR3 sequence: CAGARDSSFHYGYIF. The CDR3, as DNA: TGTGCCGGAGCGCGGGACAGCTCTTTTCACTATGGCTACATCTTC. The variable domain in full, with the rest retrieved from reference TRBV30 and TRBJ1-2, is SQTIHQWPATLVQPVGSPLSLECTVEGTSNPNLYWYRQAAGRGLQLLFYSVGIGQISSEVPQNLSASRPQDRQFILSSKKLLLSDSGFYLCAGARDSSFHYGYIFGSGTRLTVV.

This clonotype was seen ten or more times. The V call is TRBV20-1, the J call TRBJ1-2; no clear D. V shed 3 bases and J shed 6 bases, with 14 bases lying between them. Per germline, CDR1 DFQATT and CDR2 SNEGSKA (reference sequence). CDR3 length equals 13 residues. In DNA, the CDR3 is TGCAGTGCTAGGAATCCCTATGACGATGGCTACACCTTC. This encodes CSARNPYDDGYTF.

This clonotype has a handful of counts. This chain links TRBV11-2 with TRBJ2-1, with 9 positions matching TRBD1. Unmatched junction bases numbered 0, after V lost 1 base and J lost 2 bases. The CDR3 has 15 residues. Germline V CDR1 and CDR2: SGHAT, FQNNGV. The CDR3 region is CASSLGDRAYNEQFF. CDR3 sequence (DNA): TGTGCCAGCAGCTTAGGGGACAGGGCCTACAATGAGCAGTTCTTC.

The chain carries TRBV7-9 and TRBJ1-1; D is ambiguous. The CDR3 runs 13 residues. Per the germline V gene, CDR1 is SEHNR and CDR2 is FQNEAQ (reference sequence). The germline V and J ends were trimmed by 3 bases and 1 base, with 6 bases remaining between them. CDR3 region: CASSFTANTEAFF. The CDR3 DNA reads as TGTGCCAGCAGCTTCACAGCGAACACTGAAGCTTTCTTT.